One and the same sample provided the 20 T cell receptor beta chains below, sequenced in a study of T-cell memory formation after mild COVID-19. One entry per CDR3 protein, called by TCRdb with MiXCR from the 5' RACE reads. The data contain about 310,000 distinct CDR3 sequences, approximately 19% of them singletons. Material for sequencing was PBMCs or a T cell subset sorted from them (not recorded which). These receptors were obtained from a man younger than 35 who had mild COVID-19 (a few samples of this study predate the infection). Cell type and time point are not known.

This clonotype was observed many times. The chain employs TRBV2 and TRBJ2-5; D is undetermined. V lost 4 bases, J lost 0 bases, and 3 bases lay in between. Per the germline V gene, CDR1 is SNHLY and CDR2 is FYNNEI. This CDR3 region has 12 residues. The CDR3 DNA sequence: TGTGCCAGCAGTGCGTACCAAGAGACCCAGTACTTC. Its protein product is CASSAYQETQYF.

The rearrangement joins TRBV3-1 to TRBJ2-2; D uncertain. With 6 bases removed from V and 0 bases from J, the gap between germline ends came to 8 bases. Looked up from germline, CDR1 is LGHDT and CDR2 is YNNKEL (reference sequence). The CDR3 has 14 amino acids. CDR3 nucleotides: TGTGCCAGCAGAGCCCAGACGAACACCGGGGAGCTGTTTTTT. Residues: CASRAQTNTGELFF.

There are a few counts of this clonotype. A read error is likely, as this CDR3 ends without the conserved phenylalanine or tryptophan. The CDR3 region has the DNA TGTGCCAGCAGCTTAGGGGCACACGTTAATTACACCTTA. As protein: CASSLGAHVNYTL. This chain uses TRBV7-2 with TRBJ1-2, with no clear D. In germline, CDR1 is SGHTA, CDR2 FQGNSA. The CDR3 covers 13 residues. With 1 base removed from V and 11 bases from J, the gap between germline ends came to 14 bases.

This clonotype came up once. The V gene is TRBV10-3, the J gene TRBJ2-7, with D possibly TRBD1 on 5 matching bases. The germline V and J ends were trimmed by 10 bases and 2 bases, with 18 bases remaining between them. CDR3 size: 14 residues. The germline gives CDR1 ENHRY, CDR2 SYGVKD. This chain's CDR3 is CATGRALQTYEQYV. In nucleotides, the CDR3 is TGTGCCACCGGCAGGGCGCTACAAACCTACGAGCAGTACGTC.

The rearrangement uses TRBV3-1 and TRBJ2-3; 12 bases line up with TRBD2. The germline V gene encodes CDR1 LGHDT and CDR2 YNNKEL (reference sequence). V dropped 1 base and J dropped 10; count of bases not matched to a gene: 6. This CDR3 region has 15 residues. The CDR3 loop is CASSQGTSGVDAQYF. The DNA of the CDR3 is TGTGCCAGCAGCCAAGGGACTAGCGGGGTTGATGCGCAGTATTTT.

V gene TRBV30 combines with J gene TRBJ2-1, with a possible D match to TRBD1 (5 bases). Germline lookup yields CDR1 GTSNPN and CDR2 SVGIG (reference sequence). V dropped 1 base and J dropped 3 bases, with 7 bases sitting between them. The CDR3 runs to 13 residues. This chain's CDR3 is CAWSAGYYNEQFF. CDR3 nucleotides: TGTGCCTGGAGTGCAGGGTACTACAATGAGCAGTTCTTC.

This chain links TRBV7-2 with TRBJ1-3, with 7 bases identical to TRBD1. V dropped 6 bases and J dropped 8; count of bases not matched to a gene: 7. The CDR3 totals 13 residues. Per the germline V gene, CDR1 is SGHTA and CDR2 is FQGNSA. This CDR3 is CASRTQGWDTIYF. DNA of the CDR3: TGTGCCAGCAGGACACAGGGGTGGGACACCATATATTTT.

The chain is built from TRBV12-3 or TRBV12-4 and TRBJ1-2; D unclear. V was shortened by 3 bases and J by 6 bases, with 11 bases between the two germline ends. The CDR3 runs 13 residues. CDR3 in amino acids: CASSFSPRDGYTF. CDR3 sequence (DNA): TGTGCCAGCAGTTTCTCCCCGAGGGATGGCTACACCTTC.

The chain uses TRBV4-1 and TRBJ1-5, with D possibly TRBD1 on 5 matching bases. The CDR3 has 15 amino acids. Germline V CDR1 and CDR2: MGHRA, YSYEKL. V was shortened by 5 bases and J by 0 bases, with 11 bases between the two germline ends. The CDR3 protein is CASSRDVYSNQPQHF. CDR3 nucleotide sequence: TGCGCCAGCAGCAGGGACGTGTATAGCAATCAGCCCCAGCATTTT.

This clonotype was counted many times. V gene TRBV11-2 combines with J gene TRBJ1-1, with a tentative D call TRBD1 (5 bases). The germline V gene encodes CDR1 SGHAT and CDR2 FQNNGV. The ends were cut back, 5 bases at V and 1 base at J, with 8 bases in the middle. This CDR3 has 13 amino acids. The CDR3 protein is CASSLQENTEAFF. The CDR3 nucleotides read TGTGCCAGCAGCCTACAGGAGAACACTGAAGCTTTCTTT.

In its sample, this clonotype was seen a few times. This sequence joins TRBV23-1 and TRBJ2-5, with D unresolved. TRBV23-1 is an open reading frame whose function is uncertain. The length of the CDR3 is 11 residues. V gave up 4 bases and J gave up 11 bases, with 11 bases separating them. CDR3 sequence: CASSRSCFQYF. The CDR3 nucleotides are TGCGCCAGCAGTCGCTCGTGCTTTCAGTACTTC.

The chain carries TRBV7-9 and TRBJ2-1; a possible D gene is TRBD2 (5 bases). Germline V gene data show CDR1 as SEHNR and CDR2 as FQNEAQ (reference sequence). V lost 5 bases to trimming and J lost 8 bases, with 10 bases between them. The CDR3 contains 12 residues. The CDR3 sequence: CASSTQRDEQFF. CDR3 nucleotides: TGTGCCAGCAGCACCCAGAGGGATGAGCAGTTCTTC.

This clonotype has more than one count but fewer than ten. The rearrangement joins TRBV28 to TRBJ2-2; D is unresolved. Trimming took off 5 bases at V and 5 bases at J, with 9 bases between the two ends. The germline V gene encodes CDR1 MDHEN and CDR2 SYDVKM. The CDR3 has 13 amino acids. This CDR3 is CASSGPRTGELFF. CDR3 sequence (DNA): TGTGCCAGCAGTGGTCCTCGTACCGGGGAGCTGTTTTTT.

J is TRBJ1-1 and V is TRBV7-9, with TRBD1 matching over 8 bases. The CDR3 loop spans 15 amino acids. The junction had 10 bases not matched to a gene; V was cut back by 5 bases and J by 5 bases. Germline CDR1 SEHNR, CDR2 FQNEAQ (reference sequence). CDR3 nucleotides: TGTGCCAGCAGCCAGCCCCAGGGGGCGAAGACTGAAGCTTTCTTT. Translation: CASSQPQGAKTEAFF.

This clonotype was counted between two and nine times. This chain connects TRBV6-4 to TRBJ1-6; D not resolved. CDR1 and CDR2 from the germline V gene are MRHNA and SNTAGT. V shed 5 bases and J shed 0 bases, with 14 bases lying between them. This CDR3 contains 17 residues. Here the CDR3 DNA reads TGTGCCAGCAGTTCCGGGAGACACGGCTCCTATAATTCACCCCTCCACTTT. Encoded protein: CASSSGRHGSYNSPLHF.

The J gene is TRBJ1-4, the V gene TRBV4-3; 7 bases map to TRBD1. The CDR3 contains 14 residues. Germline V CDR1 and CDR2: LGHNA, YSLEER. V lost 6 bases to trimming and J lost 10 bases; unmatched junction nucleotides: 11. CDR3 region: CASRQGESQGKLFF. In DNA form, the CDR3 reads TGCGCCAGCAGGCAGGGGGAATCCCAAGGAAAACTGTTTTTT.

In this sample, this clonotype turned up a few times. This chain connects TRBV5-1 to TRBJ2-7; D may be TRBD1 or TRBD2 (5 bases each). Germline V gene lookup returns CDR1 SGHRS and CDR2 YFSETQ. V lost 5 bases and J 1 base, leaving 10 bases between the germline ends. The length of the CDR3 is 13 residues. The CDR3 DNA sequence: TGCGCCAGCAGAAGAGGGGATTCCTACGAGCAGTACTTC. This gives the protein CASRRGDSYEQYF.

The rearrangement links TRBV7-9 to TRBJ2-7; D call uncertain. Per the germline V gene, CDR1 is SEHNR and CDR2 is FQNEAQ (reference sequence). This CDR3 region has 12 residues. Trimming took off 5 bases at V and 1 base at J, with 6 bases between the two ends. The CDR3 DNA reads TGTGCCAGCAGCCAACAGTCCTACGAGCAGTACGTC. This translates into CASSQQSYEQYV.

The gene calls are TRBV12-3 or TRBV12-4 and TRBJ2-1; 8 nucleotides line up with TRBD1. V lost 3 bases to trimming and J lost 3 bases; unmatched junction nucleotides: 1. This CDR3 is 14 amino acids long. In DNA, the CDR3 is TGTGCCAGCAGTTTGACAGGGGACTACAATGAGCAGTTCTTC. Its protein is CASSLTGDYNEQFF.

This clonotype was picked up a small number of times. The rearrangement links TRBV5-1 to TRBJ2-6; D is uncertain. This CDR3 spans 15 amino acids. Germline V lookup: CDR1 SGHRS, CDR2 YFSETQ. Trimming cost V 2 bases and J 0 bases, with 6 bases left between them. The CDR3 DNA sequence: TGCGCCAGCAGCTTCGACCCCTCTGGGGCCAACGTCCTGACTTTC. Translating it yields CASSFDPSGANVLTF.